This T cell receptor beta chain was sequenced for a study of T-cell reconstitution after alpha-beta-depleted transplantation in children. This clonotype was detected only a few times. Researchers prepared the TCRbeta library using unique molecular identifiers, the study reports. In TCRdb, the PCR reads were re-called with MiXCR into one record per CDR3 protein. The profile shows 400,000 to 500,000 distinct CDR3 sequences, approximately 10% of them singletons. The germline CDR1 and CDR2 sequences are DFQATT and SNEGSKA (reference sequence). Between the trimmed V and J ends, which lost 1 base and 3 bases, there was a span of 9 bases. This CDR3 comprises 13 residues.

The sequence derives from a human donor who donated a stem cell graft to a child with acute myeloid leukemia. Sequencing was performed on PBMCs from the stem cell graft donor, taken from the stem cell graft. The chain has TRBV20-1 and TRBJ1-1, with TRBD1 as a possible D gene (5 bases). The CDR3 region is CSARGGSYTEAFF. CDR3 coding DNA: TGCAGTGCTAGAGGGGGCTCGTACACTGAAGCTTTCTTT.